A single sample is the source of the 20 T cell receptor beta chains below, sequenced in a study of CXCR3-negative and CXCR3-positive naive CD8 T cells. Carrying UMI labels, the TRB cDNA libraries were prepared through 5' RACE. TCRdb re-called the 5' RACE reads and gives one entry per CDR3 protein, without DNA. The sample holds 45,000 to 60,000 distinct CDR3 sequences. The sequenced material came from naive CXCR3- CD8+ T cells from blood. Subset defined: CD45RO-CCR7+CD27+CD95- naive CD8+ T cells lacking CXCR3 (TNR3-). All receptors derive from a human donor in good health. Some clones in this sample may be carry-over from other donors' samples.

The J gene is TRBJ2-3, the V gene TRBV21-1; the D call of TRBD1 rests on TCRdb alone, since no DNA is present to check it. TRBV21-1 is a pseudogene. CDR3 length: 15 amino acids. The CDR3 loop reads CASSPRGAGTDTQYF.

CDR3 sequence reads: CASSAGLAGVNNEQFF. The chain uses TRBV5-5 and TRBJ2-1; TCRdb reports TRBD2, a call that lacks DNA to check it against. The V gene's germline CDR1 is SGHKS and CDR2 YYEKEE (reference sequence). The CDR3 is made up of 16 amino acids.

This CDR3 reads CASSMTSATGELFF. V usage is TRBV28 and J usage is TRBJ2-2; TCRdb returns TRBD2, unconfirmable since there is no DNA. Germline V gene lookup returns CDR1 MDHEN and CDR2 SYDVKM. The CDR3 runs to 14 residues.

V gene TRBV4-3 combines with J gene TRBJ2-3; the D call of TRBD1 rests on TCRdb alone, since no DNA is present to check it. The V gene's germline CDR1 is LGHNA and CDR2 YSLEER. The CDR3 has 15 amino acids. CDR3 in amino acids: CASSQDGTGPDTQYF.

CDR3 loop: CASSHDYNEQFF. This chain connects TRBV7-9 to TRBJ2-1. Germline V lookup: CDR1 SEHNR, CDR2 FQNEAQ (reference sequence). The CDR3 consists of 12 residues.

The rearrangement joins TRBV29-1 to TRBJ1-4. The CDR3 is 13 amino acids. Germline lookup yields CDR1 SQVTM and CDR2 ANQGSEA. This CDR3 reads CSVETTTNEKLFF.

The chain links TRBV12-3 or TRBV12-4 to TRBJ2-3; TCRdb gives TRBD1 as the D gene, but with no DNA this cannot be confirmed. The CDR3 extends over 14 amino acids. This chain's CDR3 is CASSAPLGTDTQYF.

This rearrangement joins TRBV6-5 to TRBJ1-1. Germline CDR1 MNHEY, CDR2 SVGAGI. CDR3 length: 17 amino acids. The CDR3 protein is CASRPATDRHLNTEAFF.

J is TRBJ2-1 and V is TRBV29-1; TCRdb selects TRBD1, and the lack of DNA leaves this call unchecked. Germline assignment: CDR1 SQVTM and CDR2 ANQGSEA. The CDR3 contains 14 residues. The CDR3 reads CSVLTGGPYNEQFF.

The CDR3 here is CASSMRGSGGTQYF. The J gene is TRBJ2-5, the V gene TRBV28; no DNA is available, so the TRBD1 call from TCRdb remains unchecked. The CDR3 contains 14 residues. In germline, CDR1 is MDHEN, CDR2 SYDVKM.

J is TRBJ2-1 and V is TRBV20-1; TCRdb's D gene call, TRBD2, goes unchecked for lack of DNA. The CDR3 runs to 14 residues. Germline lookup yields CDR1 DFQATT and CDR2 SNEGSKA (reference sequence). The CDR3: CSASRIARYNEQFF.

This chain links TRBV29-1 with TRBJ2-7; absent DNA, TCRdb's TRBD1 call cannot be checked. This CDR3 spans 14 amino acids. Germline V lookup: CDR1 SQVTM, CDR2 ANQGSEA. Here the CDR3 reads CSVLIQGDPSEQYF.

The rearrangement uses TRBV4-3 and TRBJ2-7; TCRdb lists TRBD1, though no DNA is available to test this call. This CDR3 comprises 15 residues. Germline-derived CDR1 and CDR2 are LGHNA and YSLEER. CDR3: CASSQGQGGTYEQYF.

CDR3 loop: CASSFTGTTYEQYF. The V call is TRBV11-1, the J call TRBJ2-7. Per germline, CDR1 SGHAT and CDR2 FQDESV (reference sequence). CDR3 length equals 14 residues.

This chain links TRBV7-2 with TRBJ2-5; without DNA, the TCRdb call of TRBD2 cannot be checked. The CDR3 contains 13 residues. Germline loops: CDR1 SGHTA, CDR2 FQGNSA. CDR3 amino acids: CASSSDALAATNF.

The chain joins TRBV7-9 to TRBJ2-5; TCRdb lists TRBD1, though no DNA is available to test this call. This CDR3 contains 15 residues. Germline CDR1 is SEHNR and CDR2 is FQNEAQ (reference sequence). This chain's CDR3 is CASSHPGQTQETQYF. Based on the CDR3 plus reference TRBV7-9 and TRBJ2-5, the full variable domain is DTGVSQNPRHKITKRGQNVTFRCDPISEHNRLYWYRQTLGQGPEFLTYFQNEAQLEKSRLLSDRFSAERPKGSFSTLEIQRTEQGDSAMYLCASSHPGQTQETQYFGPGTRLLVL.

The chain employs TRBV7-6 and TRBJ2-1. Per the germline V gene, CDR1 is SGHVS and CDR2 is FNYEAQ. This CDR3 has 15 residues. This CDR3 is CASSPFTGLYNEQFF.

This chain links TRBV12-3 or TRBV12-4 with TRBJ1-2; the TRBD1 assignment by TCRdb is unverifiable without DNA. The CDR3 consists of 14 residues. This CDR3 is CASSLDRLIYGYTF.

The J gene is TRBJ2-7, the V gene TRBV14. The CDR3 is 12 amino acids. The germline gives CDR1 SGHDN, CDR2 FVKESK. The CDR3 region is CASSQFNYEQYF.

V usage is TRBV9 and J usage is TRBJ2-7; TCRdb calls TRBD2, which cannot be checked without DNA. CDR3 length: 15 amino acids. Germline CDR1 and CDR2: SGDLS and YYNGEE. CDR3 region: CASSGGLAGAYEQYF.